This passage covers 25 T cell receptor beta chains from one sample sequenced in a study of blood T cell repertoires in COVID-19 (dated by TCRdb to 2020 to 2022). Library generation was performed with the immunoSEQ multiplex PCR assay. TCRdb obtained this table from immuneACCESS and retained in-frame rearrangements with V and J assigned. These tables miss some clones; where compared with another copy, unresolved V genes account for less than half of the shortfall, and the remainder is unexplained. Counted in this sample were some 170,000 clones; around 81% of them appeared once. The top ten hold 11% of the sample. The sample was peripheral blood. These receptors came from a woman in her forties with COVID-19, enrolled during active disease.

J is TRBJ1-1 and V is TRBV6-5, with a weak D call TRBD1 (6 bases). Between the trimmed V and J ends, which lost 8 bases and 5 bases, there was a span of 21 bases. The CDR3 is 15 amino acids. Germline CDR1 MNHEY, CDR2 SVGAGI. DNA of the CDR3: TGTGCCAGCCGCCGCGAGGGGGGGCGAGGGACTGAAGCTTTCTTT. This encodes CASRREGGRGTEAFF.

This chain links TRBV7-9 with TRBJ1-1; D call uncertain. CDR1 is SEHNR, CDR2 FQNEAQ, per germline (reference sequence). The CDR3 loop spans 14 amino acids. The V end was cut by 2 bases, the J end by 4 bases, with 11 bases between. The CDR3 reads CASSLNPGFTEAFF. In nucleotides, the CDR3 is TGTGCCAGCAGCTTAAATCCCGGGTTCACTGAAGCTTTCTTT. Variable domain in full (rest from reference TRBV7-9 and TRBJ1-1): DTGVSQNPRHKITKRGQNVTFRCDPISEHNRLYWYRQTLGQGPEFLTYFQNEAQLEKSRLLSDRFSAERPKGSFSTLEIQRTEQGDSAMYLCASSLNPGFTEAFFGQGTRLTVV.

The table lists this clone with a count of one. This chain joins TRBV12-3 or TRBV12-4 and TRBJ1-2; 9 nucleotides align to TRBD1. The CDR3 covers 13 residues. Trimming cost V 5 bases and J 8 bases; bases outside gene matches: 6. The CDR3 sequence: CASSLGQGLGYTF. CDR3 coding DNA: TGTGCCAGCAGTCTGGGACAGGGTTTGGGCTACACCTTC.

This clone showed up many times. This CDR3 is CASSGRVAGWSYEQYF. CDR3 DNA sequence: TGTGCCAGCAGTGGGCGAGTAGCGGGTTGGTCCTACGAGCAGTACTTC. The V gene is TRBV28, the J gene TRBJ2-7; 7 positions agree with TRBD2. The germline gives CDR1 MDHEN, CDR2 SYDVKM. The CDR3 runs to 16 residues. After removal of 5 bases from V and 1 base from J, the junction contained 11 bases not matched to a gene.

This CDR3 is CATSQGELGPKQFF. In nucleotides, the CDR3 is TGTGCCACCAGCCAAGGGGAATTGGGGCCCAAGCAGTTCTTC. The chain couples TRBV15 to TRBJ2-1, with D tentatively TRBD1 (5 bases). The CDR3 sequence is 14 residues long. Germline values: CDR1 LNHNV, CDR2 YYDKDF (reference sequence). Trimming stripped 5 bases from V and 11 bases from J, with 19 bases between.

This clone was seen many times. The chain combines TRBV4-2 with TRBJ1-1, with a tentative D call TRBD1 (5 bases). The V gene's germline CDR1 is LGHNA and CDR2 YNFKEQ. The CDR3 is 15 residues long. V was clipped by 0 bases and J by 7 bases, with 15 bases between them. CDR3 residues: CASSQDPGWEGEAFF. The CDR3 DNA reads TGTGCCAGCAGCCAAGATCCAGGGTGGGAAGGTGAAGCTTTCTTT.

V usage is TRBV27 and J usage is TRBJ2-1; weak D call: TRBD2 (5 bases). CDR3 length equals 16 residues. Germline lookup yields CDR1 MNHEY and CDR2 SMNVEV (reference sequence). Trimming took off 1 base at V and 7 bases at J, with 17 bases between the two ends. CDR3 region: CASSLFWASSGNEQFF. The DNA of the CDR3 is TGTGCCAGCAGTTTATTCTGGGCTTCCTCGGGGAATGAGCAGTTCTTC.

This sequence joins TRBV5-5 and TRBJ2-1; tentative D call: TRBD2 (5 bases). In germline, CDR1 is SGHKS, CDR2 YYEKEE (reference sequence). V was trimmed by 0 bases and J by 6 bases, leaving 13 bases between them. The CDR3 extends over 15 amino acids. CDR3 DNA: TGTGCCAGCAGCTTGGTCTTATTGGGGAGCAATGAGCAGTTCTTC. Its protein product is CASSLVLLGSNEQFF.

The chain combines TRBV7-2 with TRBJ2-5, with D perhaps TRBD2 (5 bases). V lost 3 bases and J lost 4, with 9 bases in between. The length of the CDR3 is 13 residues. The germline gives CDR1 SGHTA, CDR2 FQGNSA. CDR3: CASSFNRGETQYF. CDR3 DNA sequence: TGTGCCAGCAGCTTTAACCGGGGAGAGACCCAGTACTTC.

The rearrangement links TRBV30 to TRBJ2-5, with D possibly matching TRBD2 (6 bases). Per germline, CDR1 GTSNPN and CDR2 SVGIG (reference sequence). Trimming took 0 bases from V and 5 from J, leaving 7 bases between them. The CDR3 contains 12 residues. The CDR3 here is CAWSVSGETQYF. DNA of the CDR3: TGTGCCTGGAGTGTGAGCGGGGAGACCCAGTACTTC.

V and J are TRBV27 and TRBJ2-2; 9 positions match TRBD1. Germline V lookup: CDR1 MNHEY, CDR2 SMNVEV (reference sequence). J gave up 7 bases and V 2 bases, and 5 bases lay outside the gene matches. CDR3 length: 15 amino acids. CDR3 region: CASSLETGGVGELFF. The DNA for the CDR3 is TGTGCCAGCAGTTTAGAGACAGGGGGAGTCGGGGAGCTGTTTTTT.

The rearrangement links TRBV28 to TRBJ1-1, with a tentative D call TRBD1 (5 bases). The CDR3 consists of 15 residues. V was cut by 2 bases and J by 6 bases, with 16 bases left in between. Germline V gives CDR1 MDHEN, CDR2 SYDVKM. In nucleotides, the CDR3 is TGTGCCAGCAGTTTACAGGGACTGCTTTTCGCTGAAGCTTTCTTT. It encodes CASSLQGLLFAEAFF. Together with reference TRBV28 and TRBJ1-1, the CDR3 gives the full variable domain: DVKVTQSSRYLVKRTGEKVFLECVQDMDHENMFWYRQDPGLGLRLIYFSYDVKMKEKGDIPEGYSVSREKKERFSLILESASTNQTSMYLCASSLQGLLFAEAFFGQGTRLTVV.

The CDR3 nucleotides read TGTGCCAGCAGCCCACTAACCAGGGGGGACGAGCAGTACTTC. This sequence encodes CASSPLTRGDEQYF. The chain links TRBV3-1 (or the pseudogene TRBV3-2) to TRBJ2-7, with D possibly TRBD1 on 7 matching bases. The CDR3 length is 14 residues. Trimming pared 4 bases from V and 5 bases from J, leaving 15 bases between. Germline V lookup: CDR1 LGHDT, CDR2 YNNKEL (reference sequence).

The rearrangement links TRBV5-8 to TRBJ1-6, with TRBD1 identical over 7 bases. After removal of 6 bases from V and 4 bases from J, the junction contained 10 bases not matched to a gene. Germline loops: CDR1 SGHTS, CDR2 YDEGEE. This CDR3 comprises 16 residues. This CDR3 reads CASNNPGTVYNSPLHF. CDR3 bases: TGTGCCAGCAACAATCCCGGGACAGTTTATAATTCACCCCTCCACTTT.

The CDR3 nucleotides are TGTGCCACCAGCAGAGAACAGGTGAATCAGCCCCAGCATTTT. It specifies CATSREQVNQPQHF. The chain has TRBV15 and TRBJ1-5; maybe TRBD1 (5 bases). Germline V gives CDR1 LNHNV, CDR2 YYDKDF (reference sequence). The CDR3 runs to 14 residues. V shed 0 bases and J shed 4 bases, with 7 bases lying between them.

The chain joins TRBV3-1 (or the pseudogene TRBV3-2) to TRBJ2-7; TRBD2 matches 10 bases. V lost 2 bases, J lost 8 bases, and 12 bases stayed unmatched. The CDR3 contains 16 residues. Germline assignment: CDR1 LGHDT and CDR2 YNNKEL (reference sequence). CDR3 sequence reads: CASSQIIAGGQLKQYF. In DNA, the CDR3 is TGTGCCAGCAGCCAAATAATAGCGGGAGGTCAATTGAAGCAGTACTTC.

Here the CDR3 DNA reads TGTGCCAGCAGTTTAAAGGGCGGGAGGCGCACCGGGGAGCTGTTTTTT. It yields the protein CASSLKGGRRTGELFF. The chain carries TRBV27 and TRBJ2-2; 8 bases line up with TRBD2. The trim removed 2 bases at V and 4 bases at J, leaving 6 bases unmatched. There are 16 residues in the CDR3. Germline lookup yields CDR1 MNHEY and CDR2 SMNVEV (reference sequence).

The chain employs TRBV23-1 and TRBJ1-3; D gene uncertain. TRBV23-1 is classed as an ORF, of uncertain function. This CDR3 region has 14 residues. The V end was cut by 3 bases, the J end by 4 bases, with 10 bases between. CDR3 region: CASSQAGIGNTIYF. The CDR3 coding sequence is TGCGCCAGCAGTCAGGCGGGGATCGGAAACACCATATATTTT.

The J gene is TRBJ2-1, the V gene TRBV5-8, with 8 bases lining up with TRBD1. CDR1 is SGHTS, CDR2 YDEGEE, per germline. This CDR3 has 15 residues. Germline trimming cut 2 bases from V and 6 bases from J; bases unmatched to any gene: 7. The CDR3 region is CASSFSTGALNEQFF. CDR3 nucleotides: TGTGCCAGCAGCTTTTCGACAGGGGCGCTCAATGAGCAGTTCTTC.

The chain links TRBV11-3 to TRBJ2-2; perhaps TRBD1 as D (5 bases). Trimming removed 1 base from V and 5 bases from J, with 14 bases in between. There are 16 residues in the CDR3. Looked up from germline, CDR1 is SGHNT and CDR2 is YENEEA. CDR3 protein: CASSLGGQGVTGELFF. The CDR3 coding sequence is TGTGCCAGCAGCTTAGGCGGCCAGGGTGTTACCGGGGAGCTGTTTTTT.

This chain uses TRBV10-3 with TRBJ1-6; 10 bases are shared with TRBD1. J was trimmed by 7 bases and V by 6 bases; bases with no gene match: 12. The germline gives CDR1 ENHRY, CDR2 SYGVKD. CDR3 length: 17 amino acids. The CDR3 is CAIRPGDRGDWNSPLHF. As DNA, the CDR3 is TGTGCCATCAGACCCGGGGACAGGGGTGATTGGAATTCACCCCTCCACTTT.

The chain carries TRBV7-9 and TRBJ1-2; D gene unclear. CDR3 length: 14 residues. Trimming left V 5 bases short and J 5 bases short, with 15 bases between. Per germline, CDR1 SEHNR and CDR2 FQNEAQ (reference sequence). CDR3 sequence (DNA): TGTGCCAGCAGCAACCACCGGGGAGGATATGGCTACACCTTC. Amino acids: CASSNHRGGYGYTF.

The CDR3 DNA sequence: TGTGCCAGCGAAAGAGCCCCAGGGGAGACCCAGTACTTC. Protein sequence: CASERAPGETQYF. The chain is built from TRBV2 and TRBJ2-5; a possible D gene is TRBD1 (5 bases). The CDR3 extends over 13 amino acids. V gave up 8 bases and J gave up 5 bases, with 15 bases separating them. Germline CDR1 is SNHLY and CDR2 is FYNNEI.

The chain is built from TRBV29-1 and TRBJ2-6; D gene ambiguous. CDR3 length: 15 residues. CDR1 is SQVTM and CDR2 is ANQGSEA in the germline V gene. V dropped 4 bases and J dropped 0 bases, with 10 bases sitting between them. The CDR3 DNA follows: TGCAGCGTTGTCCACCGGAGCTCTGGGGCCAACGTCCTGACTTTC. Its protein is CSVVHRSSGANVLTF.

The chain carries TRBV4-2 and TRBJ2-7; D perhaps matches TRBD1 (6 bases). The CDR3 spans 15 residues. Trimming pared 3 bases from V and 2 bases from J, leaving 14 bases between. Germline CDR1 reads LGHNA; CDR2 reads YNFKEQ. CDR3 residues: CASSQAWDTTYEQYF. The CDR3, as DNA: TGTGCCAGCAGCCAGGCCTGGGACACAACCTACGAGCAGTACTTC.